This record covers a single T cell receptor beta chain. The antigen remains unidentified. The libraries of TRB cDNA were constructed through 5' RACE using UMI labels. TCRdb reanalyzed the 5' RACE reads, giving one entry per CDR3 protein sequence and no DNA. The sample data list approximately 130,000 distinct CDR3 sequences. This sample was taken from a study of CXCR3-negative and CXCR3-positive naive CD8 T cells. Notes on the study in general: Greater hydrophobicity was found in TRB CDR3s of CXCR3-positive naive cells than of CXCR3-negative naive cells. Similar TRBV-TRBJ gene usage was seen in naive CXCR3-negative and CXCR3-positive cells, but not in memory cells. Relative to memory CD8+ cells, whose diversity was much lower, both naive subsets had comparably high diversity.

Germline values: CDR1 KGHSH, CDR2 LQKENI. The CDR3 length is 15 residues. This chain joins TRBV18 and TRBJ2-1; TCRdb lists TRBD1, though no DNA is available to test this call. The receptor comes from a human donor in good health. Some clones in this sample may be carry-over from other donors' samples. The sequencing input was naive CXCR3+ CD8+ T cells from blood. Specified subset: CD45RO-CCR7+CD27+CD95- naive CD8+ T cells expressing CXCR3 (TNR3+). Here the CDR3 reads CASSPATGNGNEQFF.